The sequence of this T cell receptor beta chain was determined in a study of post-analysis software for immune sequencing data (dated by TCRdb to 2014 to 2015). Study-wide context: The recorded disease courses included relapsing-remitting, secondary progressive and progressive-relapsing multiple sclerosis, and some patients had no subtype annotation. A subset of samples was prepared in parallel using single-end sample barcoding, then pooled and co-amplified after Illumina adapter ligation. The patient repertoires were compared against fewer than twelve previously published healthy control repertoires obtained from donors aged 6 to 25 years. Overall results and qualifications from the work: Strong co-clustering of samples prepared in the same batch was shown by direct clustering with F measure, prompting a batch-effect correction. Patients showed significantly higher frequencies than controls for a few TRBV segments, among them TRBV5-6, TRBV5-1 and TRBV20-1. Significantly lower normalized Chao1 diversity was found in multiple sclerosis patients than in controls, suggesting substantial peripheral T-cell clonal expansion. The control group was slightly older than the multiple sclerosis patient group.

Preparation of the library involved PCR. For sequencing, an Illumina HiSeq 2500 was employed. To reduce PCR and sequencing biases, unique molecular identifiers were incorporated into the TCR beta cDNA libraries. Roughly 500,000 cDNA molecules were obtained per 1 to 10 million input T cells, so each molecule approximated one T cell. The patient libraries were prepared and sequenced with the same protocol used for the earlier healthy control dataset. Within a given batch, samples were prepared together, multiplexed and sequenced on the same HiSeq lane. On the study's bioinformatics: Raw barcoded reads were processed with MIGEC, and single-read molecular identifier groups were discarded before consensus assembly and CDR3 extraction. VDJtools was used for post-analysis of the clonotype tables, with diversity normalized by down-sampling every dataset to the smallest sample size. To correct batch-related cross-sample contamination, repertoire overlap clustering matched CDR3 amino acid sequences but not nucleotide sequences. TCRdb cleaned the public reads at Q25 with fastp, built clones with MiXCR and kept in-frame beta chains. Each record represents a unique CDR3 protein, reported with the most common genes and DNA among its rows. The V and J calls and clone size are TCRdb's, not the authors'. Here the sample has more than 350,000 distinct CDR3 sequences; over 30% occur a single time. The ten biggest clones cover around 8% of the sample.

V is pruned by 8 bases and J by 6 bases, leaving 7 bases of the junction without a gene match. CDR1 and CDR2 were assigned from the germline V gene as ENHRY and SYGVKD. Including cysteine and phenylalanine, the CDR3 has 13 amino acids. Only the CDR3 DNA stays, 39 bases, in frame from base 1. Many counts were recorded for this clonotype. Its antigen remains undetermined. Within one base of it there is no much larger clone, and no base qualities were kept. TCR beta repertoires were profiled from peripheral blood of roughly 13 young patients with multiple sclerosis to demonstrate the VDJtools post-analysis software. The multiple sclerosis patients were children and adolescents between roughly 6 and 16 years of age.

The chain links TRBV10-3 with TRBJ2-4; 7 junctional bases match TRBD2. The receptor's source is a girl aged 2-10 years with multiple sclerosis. The sample comprised blood. The DNA sequence follows: TGTGCCATCGCCGGGACTACCGGAAACATTCAGTACTTC. This yields the protein CAIAGTTGNIQYF.